The clone carrying this TCR beta chain turned up a few times. TCRdb processed the 5' RACE reads anew with MiXCR; each CDR3 protein has one entry. The sample lists 1.5 million to 2 million distinct CDR3 sequences, less than 40% occurring once. The sample belongs to a study of identical twins. This CDR3 region has 14 residues. Germline V lookup: CDR1 SGHAT, CDR2 FQNNGV. The germline V and J ends were trimmed by 5 bases and 8 bases, with 15 bases remaining between them. Specimen: cord blood. This clonotype originated in a newborn girl in good health. V is TRBV11-2 and J is TRBJ1-4; D remains unclear. The CDR3 nucleotides are TGTGCCAGCAGCCCACCAGCAGTGGGGGAAAAACTGTTTTTT. Protein sequence: CASSPPAVGEKLFF.